These 14 T cell receptor beta chains originate from one sample sequenced in a study of cytomegalovirus exposure and HLA in healthy donors (dated by TCRdb to 2016 to 2017). Library method: the immunoSEQ multiplex PCR assay. The multiplex PCR relied on a mix of 60 forward primers for TCR Vbeta segments and 13 reverse primers for TCR Jbeta segments. The clones in this table, taken by TCRdb from immuneACCESS, are in-frame only. Not every clone is retained; where verified, under half of the shortfall comes from an unresolved V gene, and the cause of the rest is unknown. The sample contains about 150,000 clones, almost 85% of them found a single time. Of the sample, approximately 6.1% is held by the ten largest clones. The source material was PBMCs. The receptor set was obtained from a man younger than 45 in good health and CMV-seropositive.

The chain carries TRBV28 and TRBJ1-5; D call uncertain. Germline CDR1 reads MDHEN; CDR2 reads SYDVKM. The CDR3 is 13 residues long. Trimming took 3 bases from V and 1 from J, leaving 4 bases between them. The CDR3 sequence is CASSFESNQPQHF. CDR3 DNA: TGTGCCAGCAGTTTTGAGAGCAATCAGCCCCAGCATTTT.

The genes are TRBV20-1 and TRBJ1-4, with 9 bases identical to TRBD1. V trimming: 6 bases; J trimming: 11 bases; junction bases outside the gene matches: 4. Germline V CDR1 and CDR2: DFQATT, SNEGSKA (reference sequence). The CDR3 has 11 amino acids. The CDR3 is CSARDREKLFF. CDR3 coding DNA: TGCAGTGCCAGGGACAGGGAGAAACTGTTTTTT.

This chain joins TRBV4-1 and TRBJ2-2; 7 bases match TRBD1. Germline CDR1 and CDR2: MGHRA and YSYEKL. V was clipped by 1 base and J by 5 bases; unmatched bases: 7. The CDR3 has 16 residues. CDR3 loop: CASSQVRLQGTGELFF. As DNA, the CDR3 is TGCGCCAGCAGCCAAGTCCGGTTACAGGGGACCGGGGAGCTGTTTTTT.

This clone was counted a few times. V is TRBV6-5 and J is TRBJ1-1; TRBD1 matches at 9 bases. This CDR3 has 15 amino acids. Germline-derived CDR1 and CDR2 are MNHEY and SVGAGI. Losses at the gene ends were 5 bases for V and 6 bases for J; bases not matched to a gene: 10. DNA of the CDR3: TGTGCCAGCAGTGCCGCGACAGGGGGAGGATCTGAAGCTTTCTTT. Its translation: CASSAATGGGSEAFF.

V usage is TRBV5-5 and J usage is TRBJ1-2; 8 bases align to TRBD1. Germline loops: CDR1 SGHKS, CDR2 YYEKEE (reference sequence). J lost 8 bases, V lost 6 bases, and 12 bases had no gene match. The CDR3 loop spans 14 amino acids. In nucleotides, the CDR3 is TGTGCCAGCACCCCCTGGGGACAGGAAGGCGGCTACACCTTC. Protein sequence: CASTPWGQEGGYTF.

In regard to this clone: Sequence at one end of the junction differs from germline and may be a read error. The chain employs TRBV27 and TRBJ2-7; D gene ambiguous. The V gene's germline CDR1 is MNHEY and CDR2 SMNVEV (reference sequence). CDR3 length equals 15 residues. DNA of the CDR3: TGTGCCAGCAGTTTACGACCGCCCGACTCCCACGAGCAGTACTTC. Protein product: CASSLRPPDSHEQYF.

The chain employs TRBV7-7 and TRBJ2-5; maybe TRBD1 (6 bases). V gave up 2 bases and J gave up 2 bases, with 9 bases separating them. Germline V gives CDR1 SSHAT, CDR2 FNYEAQ (reference sequence). The CDR3 is 14 amino acids. CDR3 in amino acids: CASSLTGPQETQYF. The CDR3 region has the DNA TGTGCCAGCAGCTTAACAGGGCCACAAGAGACCCAGTACTTC.

This rearrangement joins TRBV2 to TRBJ2-3; D perhaps matches TRBD2 (6 bases). Trimming took off 7 bases at V and 10 bases at J, with 21 bases between the two ends. The germline CDR1 and CDR2 sequences are SNHLY and FYNNEI. The CDR3 consists of 14 residues. The CDR3 here is CASNQGELAGPQYF. As DNA, the CDR3 is TGTGCCAGCAACCAAGGGGAACTAGCTGGGCCGCAGTATTTT.

V is TRBV28 and J is TRBJ1-1; no firm D call. This CDR3 is built from 13 residues. Trimming left V 5 bases short and J 0 bases short, with 7 bases between. In germline, CDR1 is MDHEN, CDR2 SYDVKM. CDR3 region: CASSPPMNTEAFF. The CDR3 coding sequence is TGTGCCAGCAGTCCCCCCATGAACACTGAAGCTTTCTTT.

This clone came up once. J is TRBJ2-3 and V is TRBV9, with 7 nucleotides matching TRBD2. Trimming cost V 3 bases and J 4 bases; bases outside gene matches: 5. This CDR3 region has 14 residues. The germline V gene has CDR1 SGDLS and CDR2 YYNGEE. The CDR3 reads CASSARLAADTQYF. The CDR3 DNA reads as TGTGCCAGCAGCGCAAGACTAGCAGCAGATACGCAGTATTTT.

The sample holds one count of this clone. This chain joins TRBV6-6 and TRBJ2-1; D is ambiguous. Per the germline V gene, CDR1 is MNHNY and CDR2 is SVGAGI (reference sequence). V dropped 7 bases and J dropped 1 base, with 8 bases sitting between them. This CDR3 comprises 13 residues. This CDR3 is CASKVESYNEQFF. In DNA, the CDR3 is TGTGCCAGCAAGGTGGAGTCCTACAATGAGCAGTTCTTC.

The CDR3 sequence: CASSLESGRGGETQYF. The CDR3 DNA follows: TGTGCCAGCAGCTTAGAAAGCGGGAGGGGAGGGGAGACCCAGTACTTC. The V and J genes are TRBV7-6 and TRBJ2-5; 10 bases are shared with TRBD2. V dropped 1 base and J dropped 5; count of bases not matched to a gene: 7. This CDR3 comprises 16 residues. Germline V gene data show CDR1 as SGHVS and CDR2 as FNYEAQ.

This chain's CDR3 is CAIRPTSSEDTQYF. DNA for the CDR3: TGTGCCATCAGGCCGACTAGCTCAGAGGATACGCAGTATTTT. The chain employs TRBV10-3 and TRBJ2-3; TRBD2 matches at 7 bases. There are 14 residues in the CDR3. V was clipped by 6 bases and J by 6 bases; unmatched bases: 9. CDR1 is ENHRY, CDR2 SYGVKD, per germline.

The rearrangement joins TRBV4-1 to TRBJ1-5, with D possibly TRBD1 on 5 matching bases. V dropped 1 base and J dropped 6 bases, with 16 bases sitting between them. The germline CDR1 and CDR2 sequences are MGHRA and YSYEKL. The CDR3 loop spans 16 amino acids. This CDR3 reads CASSQGQSTVGQPQHF. The CDR3 DNA sequence: TGCGCCAGCAGCCAAGGTCAATCGACAGTAGGTCAGCCCCAGCATTTT.